This T cell receptor beta chain was identified during a study of CD8 T cells in Susac syndrome. Overall study results and limits: That the number of individuals in its TCR sequencing and HLA analysis was relatively small was acknowledged by the study.

There are 12 residues in the CDR3. CDR1 is SQVTM, CDR2 ANQGSEA, per germline. The J segment lost 6 bases and the V segment lost 6 bases, leaving 6 bases of the junction unmatched. Comment on this clonotype: What it binds is not known.

Sequencing of TCR beta was performed on blood CD8+ T cells and on blood CD4+ T cells. TEMRA cells underwent FACS enrichment and CD8+ and CD4+ T cells underwent negative isolation. After extraction with the RNeasy kit, roughly 0.45 to 1 ug of the RNA was reverse transcribed using random hexamers. The immunoSEQ assay covered 54 Vbeta and 13 Jbeta segments for CDR3. MiXCR, run by TCRdb on the immunoSEQ multiplex PCR reads, gives a single entry per CDR3 protein. This table holds 150,000 to 200,000 distinct CDR3 sequences, about 95% found once. The clonotype originates from a human donor in good health. The rearrangement uses TRBV29-1 and TRBJ2-7, with 9 bases fitting TRBD1. The sequencing input was CD4+ T cells from PBMCs. Here the CDR3 reads CSVGDRVGEQYF. Written as DNA, the CDR3 is TGCAGCGTCGGGGACAGGGTCGGCGAGCAGTACTTC.